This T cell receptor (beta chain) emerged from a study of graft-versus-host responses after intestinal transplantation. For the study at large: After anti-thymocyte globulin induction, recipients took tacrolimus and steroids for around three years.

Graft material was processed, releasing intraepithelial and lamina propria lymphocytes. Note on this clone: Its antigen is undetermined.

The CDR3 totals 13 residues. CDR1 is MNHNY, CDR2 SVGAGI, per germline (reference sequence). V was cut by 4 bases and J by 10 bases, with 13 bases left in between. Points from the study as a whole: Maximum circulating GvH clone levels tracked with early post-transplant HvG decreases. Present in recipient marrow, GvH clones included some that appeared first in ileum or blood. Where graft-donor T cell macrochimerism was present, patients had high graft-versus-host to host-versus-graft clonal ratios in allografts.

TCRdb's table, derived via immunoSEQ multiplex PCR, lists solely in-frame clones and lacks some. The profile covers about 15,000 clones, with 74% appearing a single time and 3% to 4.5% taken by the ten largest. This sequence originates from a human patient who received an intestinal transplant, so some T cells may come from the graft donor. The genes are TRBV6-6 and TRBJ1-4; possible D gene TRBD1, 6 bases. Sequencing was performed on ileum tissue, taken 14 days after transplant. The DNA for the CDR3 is TGTGCCAGCAGTTCCAACAGGGATGGAAAACTGTTTTTT. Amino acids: CASSSNRDGKLFF.